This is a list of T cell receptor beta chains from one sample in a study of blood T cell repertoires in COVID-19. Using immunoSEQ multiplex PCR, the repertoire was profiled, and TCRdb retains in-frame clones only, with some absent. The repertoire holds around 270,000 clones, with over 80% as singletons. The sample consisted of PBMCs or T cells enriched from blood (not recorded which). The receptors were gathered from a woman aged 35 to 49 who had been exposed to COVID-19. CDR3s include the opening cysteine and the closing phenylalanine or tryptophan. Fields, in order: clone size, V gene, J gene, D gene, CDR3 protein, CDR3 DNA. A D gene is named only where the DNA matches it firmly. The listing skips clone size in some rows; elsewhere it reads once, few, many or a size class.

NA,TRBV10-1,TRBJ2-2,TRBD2,CASSRTRSGGELFF,TGCGCCAGCAGCAGGACTAGGTCTGGCGGGGAGCTGTTTTTT
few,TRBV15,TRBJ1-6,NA,CATSRDYPTVGGSPLHF,TGTGCCACCAGCAGAGATTACCCGACAGTGGGAGGTTCACCCCTCCACTTT
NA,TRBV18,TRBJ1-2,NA,CASSPQQGSYGYTF,TGTGCCAGCTCGCCCCAACAGGGAAGCTATGGCTACACCTTC
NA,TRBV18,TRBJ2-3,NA,CASSPFVDSLSTDTQYF,TGTGCCAGCTCACCATTTGTAGACAGCCTCAGCACAGATACGCAGTATTTT
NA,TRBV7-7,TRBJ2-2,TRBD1,CASSSGQGNTGELFF,TGTGCCAGCAGCTCGGGACAGGGAAACACCGGGGAGCTGTTTTTT
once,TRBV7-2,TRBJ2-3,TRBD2,CASSPAGGRADTQYF,TGTGCCAGCAGCCCGGCGGGAGGGAGAGCAGATACGCAGTATTTT
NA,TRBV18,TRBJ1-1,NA,CASSPTFVGTEAFF,TGTGCCAGCTCACCAACGTTTGTCGGGACTGAAGCTTTCTTT
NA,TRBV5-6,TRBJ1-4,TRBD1,CASSWTGSDEKLFF,TGTGCCAGCAGCTGGACAGGGTCGGATGAAAAACTGTTTTTT
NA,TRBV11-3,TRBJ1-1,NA,CASSTGQGLAEAFF,TGTGCCAGCAGTACCGGGCAGGGTTTGGCTGAAGCTTTCTTT
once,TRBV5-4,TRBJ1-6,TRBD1,CASSLGGTGGGSPLHF,TGTGCCAGCAGCTTGGGAGGGACAGGGGGGGGTTCACCCCTCCACTTT
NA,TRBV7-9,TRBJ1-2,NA,CASSKGRPQDYGYTF,TGTGCCAGCAGCAAAGGACGGCCGCAGGACTATGGCTACACCTTC
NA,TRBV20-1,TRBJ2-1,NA,CSASPTHVSAGYNEQFF,TGCAGTGCTAGTCCCACTCACGTTAGCGCTGGCTACAATGAGCAGTTCTTC
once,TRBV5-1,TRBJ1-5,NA,CASSLVGGNQPQHF,TGTGCCAGCAGCTTGGTCGGCGGAAACCAGCCCCAGCATTTT
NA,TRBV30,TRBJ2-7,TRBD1,CAWRARGQGASEQYF,TGTGCCTGGAGAGCTCGGGGACAGGGTGCGTCCGAGCAGTACTTC
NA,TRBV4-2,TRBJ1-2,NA,CASSQEGVLGTMGYTF,TGTGCCAGCAGCCAAGAAGGGGTATTAGGAACCATGGGCTACACCTTC
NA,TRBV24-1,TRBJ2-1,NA,CATSKGGAREQFF,TGTGCCACCAGTAAAGGGGGGGCCAGGGAGCAGTTCTTC
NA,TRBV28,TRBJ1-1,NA,CASSSPIEAFF,TGTGCCAGCAGTAGCCCGATTGAAGCTTTCTTT
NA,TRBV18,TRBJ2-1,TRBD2,CASSPLAGGRWNEQFF,TGTGCCAGCTCACCCCTAGCGGGGGGGCGGTGGAATGAGCAGTTCTTC
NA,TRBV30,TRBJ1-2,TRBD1,CAWIGRGLDGYTF,TGTGCCTGGATCGGCAGGGGGCTCGATGGCTACACCTTC
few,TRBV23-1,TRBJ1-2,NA,CASSQSAGAGYTF,TGCGCCAGCAGTCAATCGGCAGGGGCTGGCTACACCTTC
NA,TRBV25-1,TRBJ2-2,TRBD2,CASRATSANTGELFF,TGTGCCAGCAGAGCGACTAGCGCGAACACCGGGGAGCTGTTTTTT
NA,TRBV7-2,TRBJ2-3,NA,CASSPGVLSTDTQYF,TGTGCCAGCAGCCCAGGGGTTCTTAGCACAGATACGCAGTATTTT
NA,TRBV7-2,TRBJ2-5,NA,CASSLAGAKGETQYF,TGTGCCAGCAGCTTAGCGGGGGCAAAAGGAGAGACCCAGTACTTC
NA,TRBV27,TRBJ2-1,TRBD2,CASGTSGRGEQFF,TGTGCCAGCGGGACTAGCGGGAGAGGCGAGCAGTTCTTC
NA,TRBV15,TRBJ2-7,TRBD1,CATSRGGTDSYEQYF,TGTGCCACCAGCAGAGGGGGGACAGATTCCTACGAGCAGTACTTC
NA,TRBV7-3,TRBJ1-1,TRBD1,CASSSPTRGEATEAFF,TGTGCCAGCAGCTCCCCGACCAGGGGGGAGGCCACTGAAGCTTTCTTT
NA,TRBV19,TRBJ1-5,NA,CASSIGGGGLSNQPQHF,TGTGCCAGTAGTATAGGAGGGGGGGGGTTGAGCAATCAGCCCCAGCATTTT
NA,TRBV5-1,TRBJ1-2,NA,CASSPGEIGYTF,TGCGCCAGCAGCCCAGGGGAAATTGGCTACACCTTC
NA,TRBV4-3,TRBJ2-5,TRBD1,CASSPQTGHTQTQYF,TGCGCCAGCAGCCCCCAGACAGGGCACACACAGACCCAGTACTTC
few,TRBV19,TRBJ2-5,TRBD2,CASTSRTSADQETQYF,TGTGCCAGTACTTCCAGGACTAGCGCAGACCAAGAGACCCAGTACTTC
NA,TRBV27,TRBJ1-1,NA,CASSWYMNTEAFF,TGTGCCAGCAGTTGGTACATGAACACTGAAGCTTTCTTT
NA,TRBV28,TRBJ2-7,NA,CASSLLYEQYF,TGTGCCAGCAGCCTTTTATACGAGCAGTACTTC
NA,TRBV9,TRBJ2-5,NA,CASSVGLGIETQYF,TGTGCCAGCAGCGTAGGACTTGGAATAGAGACCCAGTACTTC
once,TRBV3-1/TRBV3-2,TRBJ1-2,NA,CASSQDGSGRANYGYTF,TGTGCCAGCAGCCAAGACGGTAGTGGCAGGGCGAACTATGGCTACACCTTC
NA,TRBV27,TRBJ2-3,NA,CASRTWAGASTDTQYF,TGTGCCAGCAGGACTTGGGCTGGGGCGAGCACAGATACGCAGTATTTT
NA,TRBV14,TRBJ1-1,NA,CASSQGAPGTEAFF,TGTGCCAGCAGCCAAGGTGCCCCGGGGACTGAAGCTTTCTTT
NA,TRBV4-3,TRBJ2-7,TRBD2,CASSQGLSGGATVYEQYF,TGCGCCAGCAGCCAAGGATTGAGCGGGGGGGCCACCGTCTACGAGCAGTACTTC
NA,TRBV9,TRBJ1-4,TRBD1,CASSASDRANEKLFF,TGTGCCAGCAGCGCCTCGGACAGGGCTAATGAAAAACTGTTTTTT
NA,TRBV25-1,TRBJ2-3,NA,CASTGREVEYF,TGTGCCAGCACGGGAAGGGAGGTCGAGTATTTT
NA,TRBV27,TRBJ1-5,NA,CASSLLGNQPQHF,TGTGCCAGCAGTTTATTAGGCAATCAGCCCCAGCATTTT